Shown below are 18 T cell receptor beta chains from a single sample sequenced in a study of graft-versus-host responses after intestinal transplantation. Profiled with immunoSEQ multiplex PCR; TCRdb holds only in-frame clones, not every one. The table has around 10,000 clones, 92% seen once; the top ten hold 4% to 5.5%. Sequenced here: PBMCs, sampled approximately 10 weeks after transplant. Source of these receptors: a human patient who received an intestinal transplant, so some T cells may come from the graft donor.

This clone was seen just once. V gene TRBV11-2 combines with J gene TRBJ2-1, with TRBD2 identical over 10 bases. The germline gives CDR1 SGHAT, CDR2 FQNNGV. This CDR3 spans 15 amino acids. The J segment lost 9 bases and the V segment lost 4 bases, leaving 9 bases of the junction unmatched. The CDR3 region is CASSSLAGVGGEQFF. DNA for the CDR3: TGTGCCAGCAGCTCCCTAGCGGGAGTGGGCGGTGAGCAGTTCTTC.

The chain uses TRBV27 and TRBJ2-7; maybe TRBD2 (6 bases). V lost 2 bases to trimming and J lost 7 bases, with 15 bases between them. Per germline, CDR1 MNHEY and CDR2 SMNVEV (reference sequence). The CDR3 extends over 14 amino acids. Here the CDR3 reads CASSLGISGWEQYF. Here the CDR3 DNA reads TGTGCCAGCAGTTTAGGGATTAGCGGTTGGGAGCAGTACTTC.

The chain uses TRBV7-2 and TRBJ2-7; D remains ambiguous. Trimming removed 0 bases at V and 7 bases at J, with 10 bases between. Germline V gene lookup returns CDR1 SGHTA and CDR2 FQGNSA. The length of the CDR3 is 13 residues. CDR3 nucleotides: TGTGCCAGCAGCTTAGCGCAACAGAGGGAGCAGTACTTC. Translating gives CASSLAQQREQYF. The complete variable domain, with remaining parts taken from reference TRBV7-2 and TRBJ2-7, reads GAGVSQSPSNKVTEKGKDVELRCDPISGHTALYWYRQSLGQGLEFLIYFQGNSAPDKSGLPSDRFSAERTGGSVSTLTIQRTQQEDSAVYLCASSLAQQREQYFGPGTRLTVT.

The chain employs TRBV4-1 and TRBJ2-7; D gene uncertain. In germline, CDR1 is MGHRA, CDR2 YSYEKL. Between the trimmed V and J ends, which lost 4 bases and 1 base, there was a span of 8 bases. The CDR3 runs 13 residues. CDR3 sequence (DNA): TGCGCCAGCAGCCCAGAACTTTCCTACGAGCAGTACTTC. Translating it yields CASSPELSYEQYF.

V and J are TRBV6-5 and TRBJ2-7, with 11 bases that match TRBD1. There are 13 residues in the CDR3. V was pared by 11 bases and J by 6 bases, with 9 bases of the junction left unmatched. From germline, CDR1 is MNHEY and CDR2 SVGAGI. CDR3: CAARGTGGSEQYF. CDR3 coding DNA: TGTGCCGCCCGGGGGACAGGGGGTTCCGAGCAGTACTTC.

The rearrangement joins TRBV19 to TRBJ2-1; D is perhaps TRBD2 (6 bases). This CDR3 region has 14 residues. V shed 1 base and J shed 8 bases, with 12 bases lying between them. Germline V lookup: CDR1 LNHDA, CDR2 SQIVND (reference sequence). The CDR3 coding sequence is TGTGCCAGTAGTATAGGAGTGGGAGGATATGAGCAGTTCTTC. Translating gives CASSIGVGGYEQFF.

This chain uses TRBV6-1 with TRBJ2-7; D remains unclear. There are 13 residues in the CDR3. Between the trimmed V and J ends, which lost 3 bases and 0 bases, there was a span of 6 bases. The V gene's germline CDR1 is MNHNS and CDR2 SASEGT. As DNA, the CDR3 is TGTGCCAGCAGTGACGGAAGCTCCTACGAGCAGTACTTC. The encoded protein is CASSDGSSYEQYF.

The chain uses TRBV28 and TRBJ2-7, with 8 bases fitting TRBD2. Trimming removed 5 bases from V and 1 base from J; junction bases left unmatched: 10. Germline loops: CDR1 MDHEN, CDR2 SYDVKM. CDR3 size: 16 residues. The CDR3 DNA reads TGTGCCAGCAGTCCGGGACTAGGGAAGGGGTCCTACGAGCAGTACTTC. Its translation: CASSPGLGKGSYEQYF.

The J gene is TRBJ1-1, the V gene TRBV7-2, with D tentatively TRBD1 (5 bases). The V gene's germline CDR1 is SGHTA and CDR2 FQGNSA. The CDR3 contains 13 residues. Trimming shortened V by 1 base and J by 6 bases, and 9 bases separated the two germline ends. CDR3 in amino acids: CASSLVGRAEAFF. CDR3 coding DNA: TGTGCCAGCAGCTTAGTAGGCAGGGCTGAAGCTTTCTTT.

The rearrangement uses TRBV5-4 and TRBJ2-1; 8 nucleotides align to TRBD2. The CDR3 has 14 amino acids. J gave up 7 bases and V 6 bases, and 9 bases lay outside the gene matches. The V gene's germline CDR1 is SGHNT and CDR2 YYREEE (reference sequence). The chain's CDR3 is CASNLAGGSNEQFF. The CDR3 DNA is TGTGCCAGCAACCTAGCGGGCGGGTCTAATGAGCAGTTCTTC.

The CDR3 DNA reads TGTGCCACCAGCATCTTGACAGGGCTAGACTCCTACGAGCAGTACTTC. Translating gives CATSILTGLDSYEQYF. The rearrangement joins TRBV15 to TRBJ2-7, with 7 bases fitting TRBD1. This CDR3 comprises 16 residues. CDR1 LNHNV and CDR2 YYDKDF come from the germline V gene (reference sequence). The V gene end was trimmed by 4 bases and the J gene end by 0 bases; junction bases not matched to a gene: 9.

The chain has TRBV6-5 and TRBJ2-7; D unclear. Trimming removed 8 bases from V and 2 bases from J, with 13 bases in between. CDR1 MNHEY and CDR2 SVGAGI come from the germline V gene. The CDR3 is 13 residues long. CDR3 protein: CASRRMETYEQYF. The CDR3 bases are TGTGCCAGCCGAAGAATGGAAACCTACGAGCAGTACTTC.

The genes are TRBV5-6 and TRBJ2-1; D may be TRBD2 (5 bases). Trimming stripped 4 bases from V and 3 bases from J, with 11 bases between. This CDR3 region has 14 residues. Per germline, CDR1 SGHDT and CDR2 YYEEEE. CDR3 nucleotides: TGTGCCAGCAGCCCTCCGGGATTCTACAATGAGCAGTTCTTC. It is translated as CASSPPGFYNEQFF.

This chain links TRBV19 with TRBJ2-6; D is unresolved. CDR3 size: 13 residues. The V gene's germline CDR1 is LNHDA and CDR2 SQIVND (reference sequence). V lost 8 bases and J lost 0, with 5 bases in between. CDR3 residues: CASGDSGANVLTF. In DNA form, the CDR3 reads TGTGCCAGTGGGGACTCTGGGGCCAACGTCCTGACTTTC.

The chain joins TRBV19 to TRBJ1-3; the match to TRBD1 covers 8 bases. V lost 3 bases to trimming and J lost 4 bases; unmatched junction nucleotides: 2. CDR1 and CDR2 (germline): LNHDA, SQIVND (reference sequence). The CDR3 covers 14 residues. DNA for the CDR3: TGTGCCAGTAGTATCAGGGGGCCAGGAAACACCATATATTTT. Protein: CASSIRGPGNTIYF.

J is TRBJ1-2 and V is TRBV6-6, with 11 bases lining up with TRBD1. CDR1 and CDR2 (germline): MNHNY, SVGAGI (reference sequence). The V and J ends lost 7 bases and 4 bases, in that order; junction bases with no gene match: 11. This CDR3 region has 16 residues. CDR3 sequence reads: CASTRGQGARGYGYTF. CDR3 nucleotides: TGTGCCAGCACTAGAGGACAGGGGGCTCGAGGCTATGGCTACACCTTC.

V gene TRBV7-8 combines with J gene TRBJ2-7, with 13 bases fitting TRBD2. V trimming: 1 base; J trimming: 4 bases; junction bases outside the gene matches: 13. The CDR3 sequence is 19 residues long. Germline V gene lookup returns CDR1 SGHVS and CDR2 FQNEAQ. In nucleotides, the CDR3 is TGTGCCAGCAGCTTAGGAGCGGGCGGACTAGCGGGAGCCCCTTACGAGCAGTACTTC. Translated: CASSLGAGGLAGAPYEQYF.

This clone was picked up one time. J is TRBJ2-1 and V is TRBV7-3, with TRBD2 identical over 9 bases. Germline trimming cut 2 bases from V and 7 bases from J; bases unmatched to any gene: 3. Germline CDR1 reads SGHTA; CDR2 reads FQGTGA. This CDR3 comprises 14 residues. The CDR3 is CASSLAGGRNEQFF. CDR3 bases: TGTGCCAGCAGCTTAGCGGGAGGGCGGAATGAGCAGTTCTTC.